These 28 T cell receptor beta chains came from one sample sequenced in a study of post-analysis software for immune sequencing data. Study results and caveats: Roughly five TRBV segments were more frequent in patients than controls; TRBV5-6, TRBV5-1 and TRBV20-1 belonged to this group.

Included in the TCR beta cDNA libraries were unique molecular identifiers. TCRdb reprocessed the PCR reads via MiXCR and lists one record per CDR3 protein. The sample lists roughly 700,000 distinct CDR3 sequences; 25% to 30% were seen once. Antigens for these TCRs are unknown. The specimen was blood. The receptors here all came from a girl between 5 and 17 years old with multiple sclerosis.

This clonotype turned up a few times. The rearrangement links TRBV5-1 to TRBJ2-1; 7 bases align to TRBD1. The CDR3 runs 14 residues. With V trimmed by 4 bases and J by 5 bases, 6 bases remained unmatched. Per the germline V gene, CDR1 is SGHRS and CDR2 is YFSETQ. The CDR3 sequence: CASSPGQLNNEQFF. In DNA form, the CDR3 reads TGCGCCAGCAGCCCGGGACAGCTGAACAATGAGCAGTTCTTC.

The CDR3: CASSHGRFRVPQHF. Here the CDR3 DNA reads TGTGCCAGCTCACATGGTCGATTCAGGGTTCCCCAGCATTTT. The rearrangement joins TRBV18 to TRBJ1-5, with D tentatively TRBD1 (5 bases). From germline, CDR1 is KGHSH and CDR2 LQKENI. The CDR3 covers 14 residues. V gave up 4 bases and J gave up 10 bases, with 17 bases separating them.

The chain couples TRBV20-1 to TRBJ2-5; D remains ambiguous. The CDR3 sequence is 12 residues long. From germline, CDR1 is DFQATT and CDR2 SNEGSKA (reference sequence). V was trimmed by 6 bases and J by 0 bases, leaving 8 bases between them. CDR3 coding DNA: TGCAGTGCAGGGCGGTACCAAGAGACCCAGTACTTC. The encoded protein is CSAGRYQETQYF.

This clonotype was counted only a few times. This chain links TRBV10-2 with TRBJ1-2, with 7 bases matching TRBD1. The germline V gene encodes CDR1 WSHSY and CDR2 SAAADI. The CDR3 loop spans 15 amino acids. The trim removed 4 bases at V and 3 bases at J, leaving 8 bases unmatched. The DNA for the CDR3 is TGCGCCAGCAGTGTCGACAGGGACAACCACTATGGCTACACCTTC. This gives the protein CASSVDRDNHYGYTF.

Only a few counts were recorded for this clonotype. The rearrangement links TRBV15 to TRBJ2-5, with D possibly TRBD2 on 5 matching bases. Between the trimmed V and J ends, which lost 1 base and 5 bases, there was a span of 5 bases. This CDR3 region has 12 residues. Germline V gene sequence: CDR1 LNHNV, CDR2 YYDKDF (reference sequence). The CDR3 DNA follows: TGTGCCACCAGCAGAGGCGGGGAGACCCAGTACTTC. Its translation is CATSRGGETQYF.

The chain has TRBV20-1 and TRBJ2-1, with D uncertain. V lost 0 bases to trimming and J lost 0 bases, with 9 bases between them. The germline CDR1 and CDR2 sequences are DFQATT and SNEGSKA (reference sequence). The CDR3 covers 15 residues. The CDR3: CSARDAVSSYNEQFF. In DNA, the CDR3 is TGCAGTGCTAGAGACGCGGTTAGCTCCTACAATGAGCAGTTCTTC.

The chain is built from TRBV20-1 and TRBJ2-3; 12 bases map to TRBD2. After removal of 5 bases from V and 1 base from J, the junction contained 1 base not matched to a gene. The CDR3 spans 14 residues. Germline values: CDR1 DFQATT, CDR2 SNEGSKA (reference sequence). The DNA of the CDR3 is TGCAGTGCTGGGACTAGCGGGCGCACAGATACGCAGTATTTT. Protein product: CSAGTSGRTDTQYF.

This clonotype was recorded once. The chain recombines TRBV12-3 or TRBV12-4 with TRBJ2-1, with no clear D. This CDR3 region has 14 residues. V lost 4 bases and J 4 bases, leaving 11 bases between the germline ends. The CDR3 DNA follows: TGTGCCAGCAGTTCGGCAGAACTTTACAATGAGCAGTTCTTC. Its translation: CASSSAELYNEQFF.

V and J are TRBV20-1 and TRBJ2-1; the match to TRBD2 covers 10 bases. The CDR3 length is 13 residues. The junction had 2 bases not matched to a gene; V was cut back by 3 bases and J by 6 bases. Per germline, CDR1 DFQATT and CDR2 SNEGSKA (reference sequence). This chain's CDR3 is CSASGTSANEQFF. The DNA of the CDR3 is TGCAGTGCTAGTGGGACTAGCGCCAATGAGCAGTTCTTC.

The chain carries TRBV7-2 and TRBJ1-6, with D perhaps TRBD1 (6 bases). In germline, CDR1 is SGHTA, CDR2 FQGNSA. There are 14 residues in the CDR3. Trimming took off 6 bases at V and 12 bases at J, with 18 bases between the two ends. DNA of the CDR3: TGTGCCAGCAGTCCCGGGGTCGGGGGCATACCCCTCCACTTT. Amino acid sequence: CASSPGVGGIPLHF.

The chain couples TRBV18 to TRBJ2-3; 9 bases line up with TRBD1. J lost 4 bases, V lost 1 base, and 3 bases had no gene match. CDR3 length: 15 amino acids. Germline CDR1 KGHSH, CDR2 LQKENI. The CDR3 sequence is CASSPRQGVADTQYF. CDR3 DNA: TGTGCCAGCTCACCACGACAGGGGGTCGCAGATACGCAGTATTTT.

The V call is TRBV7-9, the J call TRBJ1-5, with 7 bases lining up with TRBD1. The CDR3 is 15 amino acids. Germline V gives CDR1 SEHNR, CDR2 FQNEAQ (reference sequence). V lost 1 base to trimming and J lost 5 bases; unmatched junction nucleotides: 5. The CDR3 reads CASSLDRDSHQPQHF. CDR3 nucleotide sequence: TGTGCCAGCAGCTTAGACCGGGACAGCCATCAGCCCCAGCATTTT.

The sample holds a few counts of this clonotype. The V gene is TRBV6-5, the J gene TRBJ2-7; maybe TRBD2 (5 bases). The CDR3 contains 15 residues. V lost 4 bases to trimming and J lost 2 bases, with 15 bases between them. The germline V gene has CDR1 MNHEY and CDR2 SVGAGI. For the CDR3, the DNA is TGTGCCAGCAGTTCCCGACGGGGTCCTCCCTACGAGCAGTACTTC. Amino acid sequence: CASSSRRGPPYEQYF.

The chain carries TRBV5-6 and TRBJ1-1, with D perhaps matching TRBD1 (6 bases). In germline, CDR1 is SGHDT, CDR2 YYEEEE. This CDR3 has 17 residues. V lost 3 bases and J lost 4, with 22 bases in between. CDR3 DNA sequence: TGTGCCAGCAGCTCAATACAGGGAGGGTTAGGGAGCACTGAAGCTTTCTTT. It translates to CASSSIQGGLGSTEAFF.

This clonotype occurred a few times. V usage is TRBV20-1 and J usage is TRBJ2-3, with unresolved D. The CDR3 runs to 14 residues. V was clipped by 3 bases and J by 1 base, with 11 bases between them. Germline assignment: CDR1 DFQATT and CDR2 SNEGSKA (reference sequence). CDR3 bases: TGCAGTGCTAGTTTTGGTCCCGGCACAGATACGCAGTATTTT. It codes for CSASFGPGTDTQYF.

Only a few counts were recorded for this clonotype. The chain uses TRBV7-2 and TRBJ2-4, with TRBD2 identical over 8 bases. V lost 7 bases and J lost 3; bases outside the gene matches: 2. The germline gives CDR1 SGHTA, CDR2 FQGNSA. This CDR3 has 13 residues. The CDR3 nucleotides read TGTGCCAGCAACCGGGGGGGCAAAAACATTCAGTACTTC. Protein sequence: CASNRGGKNIQYF.

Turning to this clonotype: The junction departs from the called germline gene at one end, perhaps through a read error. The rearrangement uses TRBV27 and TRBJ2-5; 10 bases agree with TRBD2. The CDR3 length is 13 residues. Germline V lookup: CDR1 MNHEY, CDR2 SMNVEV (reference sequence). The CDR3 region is CASNLLAGQTQYF. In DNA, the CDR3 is TGTGCCAGCAATTTACTAGCGGGACAGACCCAGTACTTC.

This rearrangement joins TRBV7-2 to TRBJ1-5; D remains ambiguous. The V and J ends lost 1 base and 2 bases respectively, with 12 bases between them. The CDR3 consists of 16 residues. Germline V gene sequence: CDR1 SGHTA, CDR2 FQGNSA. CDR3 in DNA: TGTGCCAGCAGCTTAGACGGGCGGAGAGGCAATCAGCCCCAGCATTTT. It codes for CASSLDGRRGNQPQHF.

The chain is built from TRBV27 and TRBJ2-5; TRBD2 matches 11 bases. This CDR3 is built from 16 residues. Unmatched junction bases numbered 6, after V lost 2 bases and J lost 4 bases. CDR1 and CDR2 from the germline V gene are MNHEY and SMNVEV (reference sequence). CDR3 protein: CASSLRVAGGGETQYF. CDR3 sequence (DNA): TGTGCCAGCAGTTTAAGGGTAGCGGGAGGGGGAGAGACCCAGTACTTC.

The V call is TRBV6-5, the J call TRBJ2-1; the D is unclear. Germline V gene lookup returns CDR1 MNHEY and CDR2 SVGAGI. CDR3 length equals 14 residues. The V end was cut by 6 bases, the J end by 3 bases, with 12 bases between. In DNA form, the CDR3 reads TGTGCCAGCAGAGTAACGACCCGCTACAATGAGCAGTTCTTC. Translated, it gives CASRVTTRYNEQFF.

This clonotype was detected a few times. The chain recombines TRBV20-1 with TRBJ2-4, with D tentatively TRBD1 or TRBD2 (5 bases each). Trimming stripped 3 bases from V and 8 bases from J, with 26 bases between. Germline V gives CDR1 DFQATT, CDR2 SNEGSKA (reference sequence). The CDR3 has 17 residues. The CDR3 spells CSASDGFVGHTRDIQYF. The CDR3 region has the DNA TGCAGTGCTAGTGATGGATTTGTGGGGCACACGAGGGACATTCAGTACTTC.

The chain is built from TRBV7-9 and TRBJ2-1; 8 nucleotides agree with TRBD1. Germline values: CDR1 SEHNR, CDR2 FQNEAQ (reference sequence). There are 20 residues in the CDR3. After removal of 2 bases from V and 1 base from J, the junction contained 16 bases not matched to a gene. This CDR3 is CASSLREVRGRGISYNEQFF. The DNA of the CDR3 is TGTGCCAGCAGCTTACGAGAGGTCAGGGGGCGCGGGATATCCTACAATGAGCAGTTCTTC.

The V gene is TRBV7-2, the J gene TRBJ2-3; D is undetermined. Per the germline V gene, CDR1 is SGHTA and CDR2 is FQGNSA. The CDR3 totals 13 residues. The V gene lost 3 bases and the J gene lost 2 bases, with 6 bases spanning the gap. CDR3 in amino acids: CASSFTHTDTQYF. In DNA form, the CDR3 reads TGTGCCAGCAGCTTTACTCACACAGATACGCAGTATTTT.

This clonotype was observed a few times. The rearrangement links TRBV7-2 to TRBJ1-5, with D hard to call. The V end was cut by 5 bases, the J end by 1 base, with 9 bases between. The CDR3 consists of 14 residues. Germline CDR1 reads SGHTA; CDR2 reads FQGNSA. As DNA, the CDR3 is TGTGCCAGCAGCCGGGGTCCGAGCAATCAGCCCCAGCATTTT. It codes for CASSRGPSNQPQHF.

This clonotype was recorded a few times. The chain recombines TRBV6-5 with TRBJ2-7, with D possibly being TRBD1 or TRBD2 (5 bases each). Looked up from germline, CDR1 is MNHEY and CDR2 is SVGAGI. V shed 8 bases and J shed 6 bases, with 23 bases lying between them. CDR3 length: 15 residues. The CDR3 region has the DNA TGTGCCAGCCGGGGAAGACAGAACGGGATCGGCGAGCAGTACTTC. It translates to CASRGRQNGIGEQYF.

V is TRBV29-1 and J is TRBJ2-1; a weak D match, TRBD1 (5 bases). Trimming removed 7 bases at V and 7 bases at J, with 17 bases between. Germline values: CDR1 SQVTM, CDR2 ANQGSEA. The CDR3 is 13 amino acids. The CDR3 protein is CSGLQGWGNEQFF. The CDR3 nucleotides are TGCAGCGGACTTCAGGGTTGGGGTAATGAGCAGTTCTTC.

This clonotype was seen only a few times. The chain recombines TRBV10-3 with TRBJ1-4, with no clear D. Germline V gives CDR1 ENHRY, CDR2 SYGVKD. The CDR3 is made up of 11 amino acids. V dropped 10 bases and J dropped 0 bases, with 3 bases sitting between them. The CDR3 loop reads CASATNEKLFF. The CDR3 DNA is TGTGCCAGCGCAACTAATGAAAAACTGTTTTTT.

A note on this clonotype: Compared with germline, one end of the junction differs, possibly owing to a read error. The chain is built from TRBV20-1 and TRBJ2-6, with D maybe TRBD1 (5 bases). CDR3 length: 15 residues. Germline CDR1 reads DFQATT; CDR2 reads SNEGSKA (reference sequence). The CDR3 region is CSVHNQRSGANVRTF. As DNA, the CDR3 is TGCAGTGTTCATAATCAGCGCTCTGGGGCCAACGTCCGGACTTTC.